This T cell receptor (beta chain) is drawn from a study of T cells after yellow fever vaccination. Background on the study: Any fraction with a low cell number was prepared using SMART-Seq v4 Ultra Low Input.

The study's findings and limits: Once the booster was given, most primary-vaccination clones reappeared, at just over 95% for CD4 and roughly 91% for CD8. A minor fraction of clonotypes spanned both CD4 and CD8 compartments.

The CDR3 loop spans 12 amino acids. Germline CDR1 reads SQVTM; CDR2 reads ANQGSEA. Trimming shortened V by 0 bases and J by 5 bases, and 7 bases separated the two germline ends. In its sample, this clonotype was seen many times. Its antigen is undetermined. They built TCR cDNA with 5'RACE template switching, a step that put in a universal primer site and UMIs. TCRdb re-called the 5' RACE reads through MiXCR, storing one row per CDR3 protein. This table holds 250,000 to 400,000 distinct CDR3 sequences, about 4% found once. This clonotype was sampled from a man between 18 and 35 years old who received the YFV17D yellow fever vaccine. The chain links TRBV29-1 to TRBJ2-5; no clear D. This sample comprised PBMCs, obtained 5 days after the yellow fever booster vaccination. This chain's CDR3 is CSVEDLGETQYF. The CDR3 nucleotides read TGCAGCGTTGAAGATCTTGGGGAGACCCAGTACTTC. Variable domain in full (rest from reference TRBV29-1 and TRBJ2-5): SAVISQKPSRDICQRGTSLTIQCQVDSQVTMMFWYRQQPGQSLTLIATANQGSEATYESGFVIDKFPISRPNLTFSTLTVSNMSPEDSSIYLCSVEDLGETQYFGPGTRLLVL.